The 14 T cell receptor beta chains reported below all come from one sample, sequenced in a study of long-term antiretroviral therapy in people with HIV. Survey-level immunoSEQ v3.0 assays were run. Libraries were prepared by immunoSEQ multiplex PCR; TCRdb keeps only in-frame clonotypes and omits some of them. The table includes about 21,000 clones, 81% detected once. The starting material was unsorted PBMCs, obtained 0.1 years before starting antiretroviral therapy. These receptors all come from a middle-aged man with HIV.

The chain carries TRBV7-9 and TRBJ1-4; TRBD1 aligns across 9 bases. The germline V gene encodes CDR1 SEHNR and CDR2 FQNEAQ (reference sequence). Unmatched junction bases numbered 7, after V lost 3 bases and J lost 8 bases. The CDR3 is 15 amino acids. CDR3 protein: CASSFGTGRGEKLFF. CDR3 nucleotides: TGTGCCAGCAGCTTCGGGACAGGGAGGGGGGAAAAACTGTTTTTT.

The rearrangement links TRBV28 to TRBJ2-1; 7 nucleotides match TRBD2. The germline V gene encodes CDR1 MDHEN and CDR2 SYDVKM. Trimming took 5 bases from V and 3 from J; bases not matched to a gene: 13. CDR3 size: 17 residues. As DNA, the CDR3 is TGTGCCAGCAGTCCTCCCACCTGGGACTACCTCTACAATGAGCAGTTCTTC. It translates to CASSPPTWDYLYNEQFF.

This chain links TRBV2 with TRBJ2-1; unclear D gene. The V gene lost 4 bases and the J gene lost 8 bases, with 9 bases spanning the gap. From germline, CDR1 is SNHLY and CDR2 FYNNEI. The CDR3 sequence is 12 residues long. CDR3 DNA sequence: TGTGCCAGCAGTGGCCCTCGGTATGAGCAGTTCTTC. Its protein is CASSGPRYEQFF.

This sequence joins TRBV4-1 and TRBJ2-7; 13 bases fit TRBD2. Trimming removed 6 bases from V and 5 bases from J; junction bases left unmatched: 7. CDR3 length: 15 amino acids. Germline CDR1 is MGHRA and CDR2 is YSYEKL. The CDR3 DNA sequence: TGCGCCAGCAGGGAACGGACTAGCGGGGGCCACGAGCAGTACTTC. This translates into CASRERTSGGHEQYF.

The rearrangement uses TRBV4-1 and TRBJ2-3; 12 positions match TRBD2. The V and J ends lost 3 bases and 5 bases, in that order; junction bases with no gene match: 9. CDR1 and CDR2 from the germline V gene are MGHRA and YSYEKL. The CDR3 has 17 amino acids. The DNA of the CDR3 is TGCGCCAGCAGCCAGGGGGGATGGACTAGCGGGGAAGATACGCAGTATTTT. This codes for CASSQGGWTSGEDTQYF.

With respect to this clone: This sample includes further DNA sequences coding for the same CDR3. The rearrangement uses TRBV5-1 and TRBJ2-7, with 10 bases lining up with TRBD2. The germline V gene has CDR1 SGHRS and CDR2 YFSETQ. The CDR3 has 15 amino acids. V lost 0 bases and J lost 0; bases outside the gene matches: 0. CDR3: CASSLGLAGSYEQYF. In nucleotides, the CDR3 is TGCGCCAGCAGCTTGGGACTAGCGGGCTCCTACGAGCAGTACTTC.

The chain employs TRBV20-1 and TRBJ2-7; D is possibly TRBD2 (5 bases). The CDR3 has 11 residues. Germline V gives CDR1 DFQATT, CDR2 SNEGSKA (reference sequence). In DNA form, the CDR3 reads TGCAGCGGCTTTGGGGAGAACGAGCAGTACTTC. It codes for CSGFGENEQYF.

The chain is built from TRBV7-9 and TRBJ2-3; the match to TRBD2 covers 12 bases. The ends lost 5 bases at V and 4 bases at J; junction bases unmatched: 4. The CDR3 runs to 15 residues. Germline V gene data show CDR1 as SEHNR and CDR2 as FQNEAQ (reference sequence). In DNA, the CDR3 is TGTGCCAGCAGCACCGGGACTAGCGGGTCAGATACGCAGTATTTT. Its translation: CASSTGTSGSDTQYF.

This clone is a singleton in its sample. The CDR3 nucleotides read TGTGCCAGCAGTTCCTCCCCGGGCGGGAGGAGGGAGACCCAGTACTTC. Protein sequence: CASSSSPGGRRETQYF. The V call is TRBV27, the J call TRBJ2-5, with 8 bases matching TRBD2. Per germline, CDR1 MNHEY and CDR2 SMNVEV (reference sequence). The CDR3 is made up of 16 amino acids. Trimming at V came to 4 bases and at J to 5 bases, leaving 12 bases not matched to a gene.

V usage is TRBV6-5 and J usage is TRBJ1-2; unclear D gene. Germline V gives CDR1 MNHEY, CDR2 SVGAGI. The CDR3 runs to 14 residues. V lost 0 bases, J lost 8 bases, and 13 bases lay in between. The CDR3 protein is CASSYSKTLQGYTF. The CDR3, as DNA: TGTGCCAGCAGTTACTCGAAAACTTTACAGGGCTACACCTTC.

V is TRBV10-2 and J is TRBJ2-1; D not certain. V lost 6 bases, J lost 7 bases, and 13 bases lay in between. Germline CDR1 and CDR2: WSHSY and SAAADI. The CDR3 runs to 13 residues. The CDR3 sequence is CASSQALRNEQFF. CDR3 nucleotide sequence: TGCGCCAGCAGCCAGGCCCTTAGGAATGAGCAGTTCTTC.

The chain employs TRBV18 and TRBJ2-2; TRBD2 agrees at 13 bases. Trimming removed 3 bases from V and 7 bases from J; junction bases left unmatched: 5. Germline-derived CDR1 and CDR2 are KGHSH and LQKENI. The CDR3 length is 16 residues. CDR3 loop: CASSPPGLAGIGELFF. DNA of the CDR3: TGTGCCAGCTCACCTCCGGGACTAGCGGGGATCGGGGAGCTGTTTTTT.

This sequence joins TRBV18 and TRBJ2-6; weak D call: TRBD2 (6 bases). The germline V and J ends were trimmed by 3 bases and 0 bases, with 18 bases remaining between them. The CDR3 spans 19 residues. Per germline, CDR1 KGHSH and CDR2 LQKENI. CDR3 sequence (DNA): TGTGCCAGCTCACCGGAGGGAAAGGTCTCCTACTCTGGGGCCAACGTCCTGACTTTC. Translated, it gives CASSPEGKVSYSGANVLTF.

This clone appeared a single time. The gene calls are TRBV18 and TRBJ2-7; D is tentatively TRBD1 or TRBD2 (6 bases each). Trimming removed 5 bases at V and 4 bases at J, with 15 bases between. Germline CDR1 reads KGHSH; CDR2 reads LQKENI. The CDR3 spans 14 residues. CDR3 coding DNA: TGTGCCAGCTCATCGGGGGCCTCAACTTACGAGCAGTACTTC. It encodes CASSSGASTYEQYF.